The rows below give T cell receptor beta chains drawn from one sample of a study of blood T cell repertoires in COVID-19. Assay used: immunoSEQ multiplex PCR; TCRdb lists only in-frame clones, some missing. This table holds roughly 48,000 clones, approximately 88% found once. The sample taken for sequencing was peripheral blood. Source of these receptors: a man between 70 and 80 years old with acute or convalescent COVID-19. Each CDR3 is given with its conserved first and last residue.

v_call cdr3_aa
TRBV11-2 CASSPLQGLVGEQYF
TRBV6-5 CASSYSNSNQPQHF
TRBV5-8 CASSLVQGPDTQYF
TRBV6-6 CASSYEGVSTGELFF
TRBV19 CASSIQGTPNTGELFF
TRBV19 CASSIAVLNEKLFF
TRBV3-1/TRBV3-2 CASSQVRLAGDNEQFF
TRBV6-1 CASSEARQVGVTEAFF
TRBV5-5 CASSLTGEKLFF
TRBV6-5 CASSYRGSLQYF
TRBV30 CAWSPPGASRNTDTQYF
TRBV2 CASSSGQGLSNQPQHF
TRBV28 CASAGGGNIQYF
TRBV25-1 CASSPRGAGEETQYF
TRBV9 CASSSSQAGTQHF
TRBV7-9 CASSFVGLKTQYF
TRBV28 CASSSPGAVVDEQFF
TRBV7-2 CASSLARSSGGGAGNEQFF
TRBV18 CASSPSTGSSYEQYF
TRBV11-2 CASSSTPGLAGGTYEQYF
TRBV4-2 CASSSDRGPITDTQYF
TRBV7-2 CASSLGNWAINEKLFF
TRBV29-1 CSGTANSGNTIYF
TRBV24-1 CATSDFRRAEAFF
TRBV7-2 CASSRTGGAEGYTF
TRBV15 CATSRDRGGYSGANVLTF
TRBV10-1 CASSLSGGDYNEQFF
TRBV30 CAWRPTGGRFAAFF
TRBV29-1 CSGGTGLAVEQYF
TRBV5-1 CASSLPSGNEQFF
TRBV15 CATSRAQGVGGYTF
TRBV15 CATSRPTSGAYNEQFF
TRBV5-6 CASSLGLADFDTQYF
TRBV15 CATRAGTGLHQPQHF
TRBV12-3/TRBV12-4 CASRGGEGFF
TRBV5-1 CASSLGGGSSGYTF
TRBV29-1 CSSIGSGHTEAFF
TRBV3-1/TRBV3-2 CASSQDRTSGNTIYF
TRBV5-1 CASSLFSQGGSGANVLTF
TRBV4-3 CASSPETDNYGYTF
TRBV30 CAWSDLGPGGYTF
TRBV11-3 CASSLGAGETQYF
TRBV9 CASSRQGNYGYTF
TRBV4-3 CASSPLMNTEAFF
TRBV5-1 CASSAGTGINGEQFF
TRBV7-2 CASTDTASSQPQHF
TRBV27 CASSLTLADFNNEQFF
TRBV4-1 CASSQGDRVDGYTF
TRBV28 CASSLWGRNSYSNQPQHF
TRBV5-4 CASLRQGASEAFF
TRBV5-1 CASSPSTGNTEAFF
TRBV5-6 CASSLPDRVTEAFF
TRBV18 CASSGTGEYEQYF